These T cell receptor beta chains were read from a single sample in a study of shared clonotypes between healthy human individuals. The method was immunoSEQ multiplex PCR; TCRdb's version includes in-frame clones alone and lacks a portion of them. This sample has approximately 530,000 clones, with roughly 95% found just once. Sequenced input: naive CD4+ T cells sorted from blood. These TCRs come from a woman aged 25 to 39 in good health. The CDR3 runs from the conserved cysteine through the conserved F or W. The D gene is left open where the match is weak. Clone size, where shown, is once, few, many, or a class for clones that have expanded.

V gene	J gene	D gene	clone size	CDR3 protein	CDR3 DNA
TRBV4-1	TRBJ1-1	-	-	CASSQPSRKAEAFF	TGCGCCAGCAGCCAACCATCGAGGAAAGCTGAAGCTTTCTTT
TRBV2	TRBJ2-7	-	-	CASNPTGINTYEQYF	TGTGCCAGCAACCCGACAGGCATTAATACCTACGAGCAGTACTTC
TRBV6-5	TRBJ2-1	TRBD2	-	CASSYSSAGGPSEQFF	TGTGCCAGCAGTTACTCGTCAGCGGGAGGGCCTAGTGAGCAGTTCTTC
TRBV23-1	TRBJ2-5	-	-	CASSHLAQETQYF	TGCGCCAGCAGTCATCTGGCCCAAGAGACCCAGTACTTC
TRBV5-1	TRBJ2-1	TRBD2	-	CASRTGLAMYNEQFF	TGCGCCAGCAGAACAGGACTAGCAATGTACAATGAGCAGTTCTTC
TRBV6-1	TRBJ2-3	-	-	CASIPGHGTDTQYF	TGTGCCAGCATACCGGGCCATGGGACAGATACGCAGTATTTT
TRBV18	TRBJ2-7	-	-	CASSFSSGLPYEQYF	TGTGCCAGCTCCTTTTCCAGCGGGTTACCCTACGAGCAGTACTTC
TRBV19	TRBJ2-1	TRBD2	-	CASSPGLAGGYEQFF	TGTGCCAGTAGCCCGGGACTAGCGGGAGGTTATGAGCAGTTCTTC
TRBV6-1	TRBJ2-1	-	-	CASMETGPSYNEQFF	TGTGCCAGCATGGAGACGGGGCCCTCCTACAATGAGCAGTTCTTC
TRBV11-2	TRBJ2-1	-	-	CASSLDPVSDEQFF	TGTGCCAGCAGCTTAGACCCAGTTTCCGATGAGCAGTTCTTC
TRBV7-6	TRBJ1-1	-	-	CASSLGTAGTEAFF	TGTGCCAGCAGCTTAGGGACTGCGGGGACTGAAGCTTTCTTT
TRBV6-5	TRBJ1-2	-	-	CASSYSWGPANYGYTF	TGTGCCAGCAGTTACTCCTGGGGTCCAGCTAACTATGGCTACACCTTC
TRBV2	TRBJ1-2	-	-	CASTRTDEVSVNYGYTF	TGTGCCAGCACGAGGACTGATGAAGTCAGTGTTAACTATGGCTACACCTTC
TRBV7-2	TRBJ2-7	-	-	CASSPPLSSYEQYF	TGTGCCAGCAGCCCCCCTCTGAGCTCCTACGAGCAGTACTTC
TRBV14	TRBJ2-1	TRBD2	-	CASSQPSTSGRDEQFF	TGTGCCAGCAGCCAACCGAGTACTAGCGGGAGGGATGAGCAGTTCTTC
TRBV27	TRBJ2-7	TRBD1	-	CASNTGGPAYEQYF	TGTGCCAGCAATACAGGGGGCCCCGCCTACGAGCAGTACTTC
TRBV7-9	TRBJ1-1	-	-	CASSRNGQNTEAFF	TGTGCCAGCAGCCGAAACGGACAAAACACTGAAGCTTTCTTT
TRBV10-1	TRBJ1-1	-	-	CASSETENTEAFF	TGCGCCAGCAGTGAGACAGAGAACACTGAAGCTTTCTTT
TRBV5-1	TRBJ2-7	-	-	CACGSSYEQYF	TGCGCCTGTGGGAGCTCCTACGAGCAGTACTTC
TRBV30	TRBJ1-1	TRBD1	-	CAWSVQGDTEAFF	TGTGCCTGGAGTGTGCAGGGGGACACTGAAGCTTTCTTT
TRBV6-5	TRBJ2-2	-	-	CASSYGPPGTGELFF	TGTGCCAGCAGTTACGGCCCTCCGGGCACCGGGGAGCTGTTTTTT
TRBV2	TRBJ2-7	-	-	CASGALGYEQYF	TGTGCCAGCGGGGCCCTAGGGTACGAGCAGTACTTC
TRBV6-4	TRBJ1-4	-	-	CASSVDSGGKLFF	TGTGCCAGCAGTGTGGACAGTGGGGGAAAACTGTTTTTT
TRBV11-2	TRBJ1-4	TRBD1	-	CASSPWTGGFTNEKLFF	TGTGCCAGCAGCCCCTGGACAGGGGGCTTCACTAATGAAAAACTGTTTTTT
TRBV27	TRBJ2-1	-	-	CASSQAFISYNEQFF	TGTGCCAGCAGTCAAGCGTTTATCTCCTACAATGAGCAGTTCTTC
TRBV11-2	TRBJ2-7	-	-	CASSLGLGGGEQYF	TGTGCCAGCAGCTTAGGACTAGGAGGGGGCGAGCAGTACTTC
TRBV5-1	TRBJ2-7	TRBD2	-	CASSLTYGGLAYEQYF	TGCGCCAGCAGCCTGACATACGGGGGGTTGGCCTACGAGCAGTACTTC
TRBV6-1	TRBJ2-7	-	-	CASSVRVEQYF	TGTGCCAGCAGTGTGAGAGTTGAGCAGTACTTC
TRBV7-2	TRBJ2-1	TRBD2	-	CASSLSGTSGIVKQFF	TGTGCCAGCAGCTTGTCCGGGACTAGCGGTATAGTTAAGCAGTTCTTC
TRBV7-2	TRBJ2-5	TRBD2	-	CASSFLPSGAETQYF	TGTGCCAGCAGCTTCCTTCCTAGCGGGGCAGAGACCCAGTACTTC
TRBV11-2	TRBJ2-1	TRBD2	-	CASSLVRTSGRNEQFF	TGTGCCAGCAGCTTAGTCAGGACTAGCGGACGGAATGAGCAGTTCTTC
TRBV7-3	TRBJ1-1	-	-	CASSAGHSIPNPEAFF	TGTGCCAGCAGCGCCGGACATTCGATCCCCAACCCTGAAGCTTTCTTT
TRBV4-1	TRBJ2-7	TRBD2	-	CASMGLAGDRFEQYF	TGCGCCAGCATGGGACTAGCGGGCGATAGGTTCGAGCAGTACTTC
TRBV7-7	TRBJ2-1	TRBD2	-	CASSRQRDSYNEQFF	TGTGCCAGCAGCCGGCAGCGGGACTCCTACAATGAGCAGTTCTTC
TRBV2	TRBJ2-7	TRBD2	-	CASRTGGPGEQYF	TGTGCCAGCAGGACGGGAGGGCCAGGCGAGCAGTACTTC
TRBV14	TRBJ1-2	-	-	CASSQGRAYHYGYTF	TGTGCCAGCAGCCAAGGACGGGCCTACCACTATGGCTACACCTTC
TRBV7-2	TRBJ2-6	-	-	CASSPATGSKSGANVLTF	TGTGCCAGCAGCCCAGCCACAGGGTCAAAGTCTGGGGCCAACGTCCTGACTTTC
TRBV6-6	TRBJ2-7	TRBD1	-	CASSYSEDRGEQYF	TGTGCCAGCAGTTACTCGGAAGACAGGGGCGAGCAGTACTTC
TRBV10-2	TRBJ2-7	-	-	CASSELGSRNYEQYF	TGCGCCAGCAGTGAGCTGGGGTCAAGGAACTACGAGCAGTACTTC
TRBV7-9	TRBJ2-1	TRBD2	-	CASSLVPQRDSNEQFF	TGTGCCAGCAGCTTAGTACCCCAGCGGGATAGCAATGAGCAGTTCTTC
TRBV6-6	TRBJ2-2	-	once	CASSYSVAPGTGELFF	TGTGCCAGCAGTTACTCGGTAGCCCCGGGTACCGGGGAGCTGTTTTTT
TRBV5-1	TRBJ1-1	TRBD1	-	CASSLTGGNTEAFF	TGCGCCAGCAGCTTGACAGGGGGTAACACTGAAGCTTTCTTT
TRBV5-1	TRBJ2-3	TRBD1	-	CASSLGQGPDTQYF	TGCGCCAGCAGCTTAGGACAGGGTCCAGATACGCAGTATTTT
TRBV5-4	TRBJ2-2	TRBD2	-	CASRRGLAGNTGELFF	TGTGCCAGCAGGAGGGGACTAGCGGGGAACACCGGGGAGCTGTTTTTT
TRBV19	TRBJ1-4	TRBD1	-	CASSHLGGTEANEKLFF	TGTGCCAGTAGCCATCTCGGTGGGACAGAAGCTAATGAAAAACTGTTTTTT
TRBV5-8	TRBJ1-1	-	-	CASSLLGGNTEAFF	TGTGCCAGCAGCCTCCTGGGGGGAAACACTGAAGCTTTCTTT
TRBV6-5	TRBJ1-1	-	-	CASSYSSSPIGTEAFF	TGTGCCAGCAGTTACTCGTCCTCACCTATAGGCACTGAAGCTTTCTTT
TRBV7-6	TRBJ2-7	-	-	CASSLGDLSYEQYF	TGTGCCAGCAGCTTAGGCGACCTTTCCTACGAGCAGTACTTC
TRBV7-8	TRBJ2-5	-	-	CASSSKPGPRATETQYF	TGTGCCAGCAGCTCTAAGCCCGGGCCCAGGGCCACTGAGACCCAGTACTTC
TRBV6-6	TRBJ1-2	-	few	CASQDNYGYTF	TGTGCCAGTCAGGACAACTATGGCTACACCTTC
TRBV30	TRBJ2-2	TRBD2	-	CAWRGRGFTGELFF	TGTGCCTGGAGAGGGAGGGGCTTCACCGGGGAGCTGTTTTTT